Given below is one TCR beta chain in context. The ends were cut back, 0 bases at V and 4 bases at J, with 13 bases in the middle. CDR1 and CDR2 from the germline V gene are SGDLS and YYNGEE. The CDR3 is 15 residues long. Generated by immunoSEQ multiplex PCR, the TCRdb table keeps only in-frame clones and is missing some. The data contain about 150,000 clones, 93% of them singletons. This entry comes from a study of T cell responses to AZD1222 COVID-19 vaccine. This TCR was recovered from an adult in good health. The sequencing used peripheral blood, collected on day 0 of AZD1222 vaccination. The chain has TRBV9 and TRBJ2-5; D perhaps matches TRBD2 (5 bases). The CDR3 is CASSVGGSYGETQYF. CDR3 coding DNA: TGTGCCAGCAGCGTAGGTGGGAGTTATGGAGAGACCCAGTACTTC.